This T cell receptor (beta chain) is from a study of human T cells and chemical hapten exposure. Study summary: Doses of diphenylcyclopropenone went to the patients' scalps weekly throughout the roughly 22-week study.

This clonotype has more than one count but fewer than ten. CDR1 and CDR2 from the germline V gene are SGHTA and FQGNSA. V lost 0 bases and J lost 4, with 7 bases in between. The CDR3 contains 14 residues. Time point: pre-sensitization, week 0. Regarding treatment: therapeutic diphenylcyclopropenone sensitization with weekly scalp DPC. Participating donors were patients with alopecia, aged 18 to 70 years, considered appropriate candidates for DPC. Sequencing started from total RNA isolated from unfractionated whole blood. Unique molecular identifiers were affixed to discrete cDNA molecules within the library. MiXCR was run by TCRdb on the RACE reads, yielding one entry per CDR3 protein. The data hold more than 250,000 distinct CDR3 sequences, with 7.5% to 9% observed a single time.

The chain combines TRBV7-2 with TRBJ1-5, with D uncertain. The specimen was whole blood, collected in connection with sensitization to the hapten diphenylcyclopropenone (DPC). The sequence was collected from a woman in her 40s with alopecia areata. Some clones in this sample may be carry-over from other donors' samples. Here the CDR3 DNA reads TGTGCCAGCAGCTTAGCGGCAGAAAATCAGCCCCAGCATTTT. It encodes CASSLAAENQPQHF.